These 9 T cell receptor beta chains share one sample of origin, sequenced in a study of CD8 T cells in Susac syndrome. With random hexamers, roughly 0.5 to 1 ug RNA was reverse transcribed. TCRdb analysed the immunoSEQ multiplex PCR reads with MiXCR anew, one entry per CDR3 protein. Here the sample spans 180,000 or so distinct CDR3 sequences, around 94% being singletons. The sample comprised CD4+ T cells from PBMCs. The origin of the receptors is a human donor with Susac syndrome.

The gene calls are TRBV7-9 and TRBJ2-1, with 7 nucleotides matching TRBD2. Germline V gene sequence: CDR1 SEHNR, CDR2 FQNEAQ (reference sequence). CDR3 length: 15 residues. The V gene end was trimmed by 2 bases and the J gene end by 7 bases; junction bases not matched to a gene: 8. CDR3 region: CASSLSGGSGNEQFF. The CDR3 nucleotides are TGTGCCAGCAGCTTATCCGGGGGGTCGGGTAATGAGCAGTTCTTC.

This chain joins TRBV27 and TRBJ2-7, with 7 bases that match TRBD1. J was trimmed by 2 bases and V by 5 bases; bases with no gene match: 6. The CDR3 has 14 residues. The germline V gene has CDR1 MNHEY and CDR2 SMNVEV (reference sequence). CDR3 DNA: TGTGCCAGCAGTGCCTCAGACAGGGCCTACGAGCAGTACTTC. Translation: CASSASDRAYEQYF.

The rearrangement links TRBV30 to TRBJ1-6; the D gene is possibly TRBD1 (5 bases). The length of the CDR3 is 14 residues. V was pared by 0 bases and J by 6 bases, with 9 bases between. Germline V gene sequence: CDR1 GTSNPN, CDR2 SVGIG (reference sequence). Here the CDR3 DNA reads TGTGCCTGGAGTGTGAGACAGACTAATTCACCCCTCCACTTT. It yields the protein CAWSVRQTNSPLHF.

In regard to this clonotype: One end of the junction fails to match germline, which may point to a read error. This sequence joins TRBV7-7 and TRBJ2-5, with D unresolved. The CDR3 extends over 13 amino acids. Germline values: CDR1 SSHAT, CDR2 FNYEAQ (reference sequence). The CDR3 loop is CASSLLVEETQYF. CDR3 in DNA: TGTGCTAGCAGCTTATTAGTCGAAGAGACCCAGTACTTC.

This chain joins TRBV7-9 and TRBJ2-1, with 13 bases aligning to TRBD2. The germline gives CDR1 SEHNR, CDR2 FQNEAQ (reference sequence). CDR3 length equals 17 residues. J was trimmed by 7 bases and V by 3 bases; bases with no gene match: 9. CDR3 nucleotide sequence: TGTGCCAGCAGCTTCCCACCTGGACTAGCGGGAGCAAATGAGCAGTTCTTC. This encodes CASSFPPGLAGANEQFF.

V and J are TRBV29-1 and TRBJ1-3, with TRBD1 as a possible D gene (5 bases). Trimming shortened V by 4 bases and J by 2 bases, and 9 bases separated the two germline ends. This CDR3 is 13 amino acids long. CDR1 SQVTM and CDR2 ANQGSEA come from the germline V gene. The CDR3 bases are TGCAGCGTTGCGGCAGGGACTGGAAACACCATATATTTT. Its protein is CSVAAGTGNTIYF.

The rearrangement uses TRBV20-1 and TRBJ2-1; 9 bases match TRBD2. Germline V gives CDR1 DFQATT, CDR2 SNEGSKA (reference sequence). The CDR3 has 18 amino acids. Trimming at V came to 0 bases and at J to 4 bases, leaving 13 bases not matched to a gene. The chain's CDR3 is CSARDRDIIAGVYNEQFF. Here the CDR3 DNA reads TGCAGTGCTAGAGATAGGGATATTATAGCGGGGGTTTACAATGAGCAGTTCTTC.

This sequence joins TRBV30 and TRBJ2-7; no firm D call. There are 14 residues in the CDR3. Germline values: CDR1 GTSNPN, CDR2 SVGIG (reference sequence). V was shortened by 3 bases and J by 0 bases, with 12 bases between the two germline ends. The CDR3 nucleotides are TGTGCCTGGAGGGACCCTACCCTCTCCTACGAGCAGTACTTC. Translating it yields CAWRDPTLSYEQYF.

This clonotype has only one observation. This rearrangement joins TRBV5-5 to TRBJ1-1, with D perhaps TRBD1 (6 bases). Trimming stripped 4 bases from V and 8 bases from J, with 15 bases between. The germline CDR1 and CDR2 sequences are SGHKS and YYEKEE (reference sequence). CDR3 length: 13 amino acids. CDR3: CASSPSDRWEAFF. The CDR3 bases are TGTGCCAGCAGCCCCTCCGACAGGTGGGAAGCTTTCTTT.